This T cell receptor (beta chain) was sequenced during a study of T cell changes during pregnancy in multiple sclerosis. Some clones are missing from TCRdb's copy, which holds only in-frame ones; the method was immunoSEQ multiplex PCR. The sample consists of roughly 70,000 clones, roughly nine tenths of them appearing once. This clone was observed many times. This sequence was found in a female donor with multiple sclerosis, enrolled in a pregnancy study. The specimen was peripheral blood, collected before pregnancy.

The CDR3: CASSLITAQHYGYTF. CDR3 nucleotide sequence: TGCGCCAGCAGCTTGATTACCGCACAACACTATGGCTACACCTTC. The chain joins TRBV5-1 to TRBJ1-2, with no clear D. Trimming pared 1 base from V and 3 bases from J, leaving 13 bases between. The CDR3 has 15 residues. Germline CDR1 is SGHRS and CDR2 is YFSETQ.